This TCR beta chain was captured by sequencing in a study of CD8 T cells in Susac syndrome. Random hexamers were used to reverse transcribe the RNA input (about 0.5 to 1 ug). The TCR beta CDR3 was amplified by immunoSEQ multiplex PCR across 54 Vbeta, 13 Jbeta. MiXCR, run by TCRdb on the immunoSEQ multiplex PCR reads, gives a single entry per CDR3 protein. The sample lists around 200,000 distinct CDR3 sequences; just under 95% were seen once. The CDR3 sequence is 14 residues long. With V trimmed by 4 bases and J by 0 bases, 1 base remained unmatched. Per the germline V gene, CDR1 is LGHDT and CDR2 is YNNKEL (reference sequence).

V usage is TRBV3-1 and J usage is TRBJ1-2, with 8 bases that match TRBD1. The receptor's source is a human donor with multiple sclerosis. The sequenced sample consisted of CD4+ T cells from PBMCs. Here the CDR3 reads CASSRGQANYGYTF. The CDR3 DNA follows: TGTGCCAGCAGCCGGGGACAGGCTAACTATGGCTACACCTTC.